The 23 T cell receptor beta chains below were found in one sample sequenced in a study of patients and donors after allogeneic stem cell transplantation. TCRdb processed the RT-PCR reads anew with MiXCR; each CDR3 protein has one entry. The table shows a few hundred thousand distinct CDR3 sequences, with around 40% occurring only once. Sequencing was performed on blood, either unsorted or a sorted T cell fraction (not recorded which). These receptors all come from a human donor who was either an allogeneic HSCT recipient or a stem cell or donor lymphocyte infusion donor (not recorded which). It is not recorded whose cells these are; they may come from a transplant donor.

In its sample, this clonotype was seen a few times. The chain uses TRBV5-8 and TRBJ1-3; tentatively, D is TRBD1 (6 bases). The CDR3 consists of 15 residues. Deletions cut 4 bases from V and 0 bases from J, with 11 bases between. CDR1 is SGHTS and CDR2 is YDEGEE in the germline V gene. This chain's CDR3 is CASSPGHRSGNTIYF. In DNA, the CDR3 is TGTGCCAGCAGCCCGGGACACCGCTCTGGAAACACCATATATTTT.

This clonotype turned up a few times. The chain employs TRBV12-3 or TRBV12-4 and TRBJ1-1; no firm D call. This CDR3 is 13 amino acids long. V was shortened by 3 bases and J by 11 bases, with 16 bases between the two germline ends. The CDR3 region has the DNA TGTGCCAGCAGTTTTTCGTCGTCGGGTTTCGCTTTCTTT. This translates into CASSFSSSGFAFF.

The V call is TRBV9, the J call TRBJ2-7; TRBD1 is a possible D gene (6 bases). Germline V gene lookup returns CDR1 SGDLS and CDR2 YYNGEE. This CDR3 has 14 residues. V was clipped by 3 bases and J by 1 base, with 11 bases between them. CDR3 sequence reads: CASSGPGQSYEQYF. The CDR3 DNA reads TGTGCCAGCAGCGGCCCCGGACAGTCCTACGAGCAGTACTTC.

The genes are TRBV5-1 and TRBJ1-4, with D hard to call. Looked up from germline, CDR1 is SGHRS and CDR2 is YFSETQ. Trimming took 5 bases from V and 0 from J, leaving 11 bases between them. This CDR3 is built from 15 residues. The CDR3 protein is CASSPNLATNEKLFF. In nucleotides, the CDR3 is TGCGCCAGCAGTCCCAACCTCGCAACTAATGAAAAACTGTTTTTT. The full variable domain, rest sourced from reference TRBV5-1 and TRBJ1-4, is KAGVTQTPRYLIKTRGQQVTLSCSPISGHRSVSWYQQTPGQGLQFLFEYFSETQRNKGNFPGRFSGRQFSNSRSEMNVSTLELGDSALYLCASSPNLATNEKLFFGSGTQLSVL.

J is TRBJ2-1 and V is TRBV2; 8 nucleotides agree with TRBD2. V trimming: 7 bases; J trimming: 4 bases; junction bases outside the gene matches: 6. The length of the CDR3 is 14 residues. CDR1 SNHLY and CDR2 FYNNEI come from the germline V gene. The DNA of the CDR3 is TGTGCCAGCAAGGAACGGGGGGGTTACAATGAGCAGTTCTTC. It yields the protein CASKERGGYNEQFF.

The CDR3 nucleotides read TGTGCCAGCTCACTTTGGGGAGGGGATGAAGCTTTCTTT. Its protein product is CASSLWGGDEAFF. The chain recombines TRBV18 with TRBJ1-1; D possibly corresponds to TRBD1 (5 bases). This CDR3 spans 13 amino acids. Trimming pared 4 bases from V and 7 bases from J, leaving 13 bases between. CDR1 is KGHSH and CDR2 is LQKENI in the germline V gene.

The chain recombines TRBV4-3 with TRBJ2-7, with a weak D call TRBD2 (5 bases). Per the germline V gene, CDR1 is LGHNA and CDR2 is YSLEER. The CDR3 has 16 residues. The ends were cut back, 4 bases at V and 2 bases at J, with 18 bases in the middle. The CDR3 nucleotides are TGCGCCAGCAGCCCTCAAAATACGGGGATACCCTACGAGCAGTACTTC. Its protein product is CASSPQNTGIPYEQYF.

The chain carries TRBV30 and TRBJ2-2; D remains ambiguous. Germline V gives CDR1 GTSNPN, CDR2 SVGIG (reference sequence). The CDR3 is 13 amino acids. Trimming removed 0 bases from V and 7 bases from J, with 9 bases in between. This CDR3 reads CAWSVLRVGELFF. CDR3 nucleotides: TGTGCCTGGAGTGTTCTAAGGGTCGGGGAGCTGTTTTTT. Full variable domain (remainder filled in from reference TRBV30 and TRBJ2-2): SQTIHQWPATLVQPVGSPLSLECTVEGTSNPNLYWYRQAAGRGLQLLFYSVGIGQISSEVPQNLSASRPQDRQFILSSKKLLLSDSGFYLCAWSVLRVGELFFGEGSRLTVL.

This chain connects TRBV12-3 or TRBV12-4 to TRBJ2-6; D is uncertain. The CDR3 is 16 amino acids. Trimming took off 5 bases at V and 0 bases at J, with 11 bases between the two ends. The CDR3 coding sequence is TGTGCCAGCAGTATCACTTTTCCCTCTGGGGCCAACGTCCTGACTTTC. It is translated as CASSITFPSGANVLTF.

This clonotype has more than one count but fewer than ten. V usage is TRBV11-2 and J usage is TRBJ1-4; D gene uncertain. The CDR3 covers 12 residues. Germline loops: CDR1 SGHAT, CDR2 FQNNGV. Trimming removed 2 bases at V and 5 bases at J, with 3 bases between. As DNA, the CDR3 is TGTGCCAGCAGCTTACGGAATGAAAAACTGTTTTTT. It specifies CASSLRNEKLFF.

This clonotype has just a few counts. The chain is built from TRBV7-3 and TRBJ1-6, with D possibly TRBD1 on 6 matching bases. Looked up from germline, CDR1 is SGHTA and CDR2 is FQGTGA. V gave up 5 bases and J gave up 0 bases, with 17 bases separating them. The CDR3 runs 18 residues. CDR3 amino acids: CASSHPAGVGSYNSPLHF. The CDR3 DNA follows: TGTGCCAGCAGCCATCCAGCAGGGGTGGGCTCCTATAATTCACCCCTCCACTTT. Complete variable domain (other parts from reference TRBV7-3 and TRBJ1-6): GAGVSQTPSNKVTEKGKYVELRCDPISGHTALYWYRQSLGQGPEFLIYFQGTGAADDSGLPNDRFFAVRPEGSVSTLKIQRTERGDSAVYLCASSHPAGVGSYNSPLHFGNGTRLTVT.

The V call is TRBV29-1, the J call TRBJ2-1, with D possibly TRBD1 on 6 matching bases. The CDR3 is 14 amino acids. The ends were cut back, 1 base at V and 7 bases at J, with 14 bases in the middle. Germline loops: CDR1 SQVTM, CDR2 ANQGSEA. CDR3 DNA sequence: TGCAGCGTTGAAGGTCAGGGGACGGCAAATGAGCAGTTCTTC. Translated: CSVEGQGTANEQFF.

The chain employs TRBV6-6 and TRBJ2-3; 7 bases match TRBD1. The junction had 4 bases not matched to a gene; V was cut back by 10 bases and J by 6 bases. Germline loops: CDR1 MNHNY, CDR2 SVGAGI (reference sequence). This CDR3 has 11 amino acids. In DNA, the CDR3 is TGTGCCATAAAACAGGGGGATACGCAGTATTTT. Translating it yields CAIKQGDTQYF.

The genes are TRBV12-3 or TRBV12-4 and TRBJ2-1; D ambiguous. The V end lost 7 bases, the J end lost 4 bases, and 14 bases lay between the germline ends. This CDR3 is 14 amino acids long. CDR3 sequence: CASTIVGFYNEQFF. The CDR3 coding sequence is TGTGCCAGCACGATTGTAGGTTTTTACAATGAGCAGTTCTTC.

The chain recombines TRBV20-1 with TRBJ1-2; TRBD1 aligns across 8 bases. V lost 0 bases and J lost 4; bases outside the gene matches: 7. The germline CDR1 and CDR2 sequences are DFQATT and SNEGSKA (reference sequence). This CDR3 comprises 15 residues. CDR3 region: CSAREWDRNLYGYTF. The DNA of the CDR3 is TGCAGTGCTAGAGAGTGGGACAGGAACCTCTATGGCTACACCTTC.

This clonotype came up a few times. CDR3 DNA sequence: TGTGCCAGCTCACGGGTTAACGAGGAAAAACTGTTTTTT. Its protein is CASSRVNEEKLFF. This chain uses TRBV18 with TRBJ1-4; D unclear. Germline V gene lookup returns CDR1 KGHSH and CDR2 LQKENI. Trimming took off 4 bases at V and 8 bases at J, with 11 bases between the two ends. The CDR3 loop spans 13 amino acids.

Only a few counts were recorded for this clonotype. V gene TRBV7-9 combines with J gene TRBJ1-2, with D uncertain. V was trimmed by 3 bases and J by 8 bases, leaving 13 bases between them. Germline loops: CDR1 SEHNR, CDR2 FQNEAQ (reference sequence). The CDR3 is 13 amino acids. CDR3 loop: CASSFDTALGYTF. CDR3 DNA: TGTGCCAGCAGCTTTGACACCGCCCTGGGCTACACCTTC.

The chain employs TRBV7-2 and TRBJ1-3; D possibly corresponds to TRBD1 (6 bases). There are 14 residues in the CDR3. CDR1 SGHTA and CDR2 FQGNSA come from the germline V gene. Trimming pared 2 bases from V and 4 bases from J, leaving 9 bases between. In nucleotides, the CDR3 is TGTGCCAGCAGCTTAACAGGGCTGGGAAACACCATATATTTT. Its protein is CASSLTGLGNTIYF.

V gene TRBV6-1 combines with J gene TRBJ2-7, with D unclear. Germline V gives CDR1 MNHNS, CDR2 SASEGT. Between the trimmed V and J ends, which lost 4 bases and 2 bases, there was a span of 3 bases. The CDR3 spans 11 residues. The chain's CDR3 is CASSAAYEQYF. CDR3 nucleotides: TGTGCCAGCAGTGCTGCCTACGAGCAGTACTTC.

The chain employs TRBV11-2 and TRBJ2-1; D ambiguous. This CDR3 contains 12 residues. V was clipped by 5 bases and J by 12 bases, with 14 bases between them. CDR1 and CDR2 from the germline V gene are SGHAT and FQNNGV. The CDR3 protein is CASSPGRMGQFF. CDR3 nucleotides: TGTGCCAGCAGCCCCGGCCGAATGGGGCAGTTCTTC.

This clonotype turned up a few times. The rearrangement joins TRBV12-3 or TRBV12-4 to TRBJ2-4, with D tentatively TRBD2 (5 bases). Trimming took off 3 bases at V and 1 base at J, with 7 bases between the two ends. CDR3 length equals 14 residues. CDR3 sequence: CASSFGVAKNIQYF. The CDR3 coding sequence is TGTGCCAGCAGTTTCGGGGTGGCCAAAAACATTCAGTACTTC.

This clonotype has more than one count but fewer than ten. This chain joins TRBV5-1 and TRBJ2-7, with 11 bases aligning to TRBD1. The germline V gene has CDR1 SGHRS and CDR2 YFSETQ. V lost 6 bases and J lost 3; bases outside the gene matches: 5. The CDR3 runs to 14 residues. CDR3 in amino acids: CASKTGTGGYEQYF. As DNA, the CDR3 is TGCGCCAGCAAGACTGGGACAGGGGGCTACGAGCAGTACTTC.

This clonotype was counted between two and nine times. V and J are TRBV7-9 and TRBJ1-2, with D maybe TRBD1 (5 bases). Germline V gene lookup returns CDR1 SEHNR and CDR2 FQNEAQ (reference sequence). V shed 2 bases and J shed 2 bases, with 12 bases lying between them. There are 15 residues in the CDR3. CDR3 amino acids: CASSLRAGGNYGYTF. The DNA for the CDR3 is TGTGCCAGCAGCTTACGGGCCGGGGGAAACTATGGCTACACCTTC.